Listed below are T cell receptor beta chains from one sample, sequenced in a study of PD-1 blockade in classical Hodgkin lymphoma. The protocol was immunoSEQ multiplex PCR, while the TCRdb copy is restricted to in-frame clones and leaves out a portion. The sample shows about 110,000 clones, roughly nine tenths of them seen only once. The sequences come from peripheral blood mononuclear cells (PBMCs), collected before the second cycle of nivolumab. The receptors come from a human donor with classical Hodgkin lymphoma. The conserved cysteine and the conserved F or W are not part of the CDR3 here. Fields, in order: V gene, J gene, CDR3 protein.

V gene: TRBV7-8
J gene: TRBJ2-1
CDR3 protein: ASSLEGIKQF

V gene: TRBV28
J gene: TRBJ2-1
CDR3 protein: ASSLSGQGAYNEQF

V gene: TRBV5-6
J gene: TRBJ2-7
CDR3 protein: ASSLSGRSYEQY

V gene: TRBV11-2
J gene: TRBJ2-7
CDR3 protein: ASSSQNEQY

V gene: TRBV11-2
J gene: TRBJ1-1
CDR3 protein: ASSLVLPGTDEAF

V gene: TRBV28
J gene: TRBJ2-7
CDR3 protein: ASSPPVNEQY

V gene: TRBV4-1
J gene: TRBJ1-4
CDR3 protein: ASSQPGTGVEKLF

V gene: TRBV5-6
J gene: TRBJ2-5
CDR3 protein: ASSGRRQIETQY

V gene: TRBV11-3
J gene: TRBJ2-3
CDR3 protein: ASSLGQGKDTQY

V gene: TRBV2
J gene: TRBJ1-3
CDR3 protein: ASSEAQDGPGNTIY

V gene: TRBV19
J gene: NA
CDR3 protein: ASSTTGVFYEQY

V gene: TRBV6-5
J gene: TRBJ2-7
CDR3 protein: ASRFSIAGGYEQY

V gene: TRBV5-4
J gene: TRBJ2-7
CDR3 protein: ASSLDPGRHSYEQY

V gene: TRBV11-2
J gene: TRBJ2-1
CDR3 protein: ASSQSGLAGFYNEQF

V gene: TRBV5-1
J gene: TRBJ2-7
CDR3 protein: ASSLAPDEQY

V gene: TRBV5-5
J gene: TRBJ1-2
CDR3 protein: ASSWSLMGSSNYGYT

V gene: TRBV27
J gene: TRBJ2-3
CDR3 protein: ASRRAGGRNTQY

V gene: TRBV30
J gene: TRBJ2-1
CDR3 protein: AWTGNTNEQF

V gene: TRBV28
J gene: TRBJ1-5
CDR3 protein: ASIKGRNQPQH

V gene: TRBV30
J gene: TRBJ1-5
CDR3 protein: AWNQGSNQPQH

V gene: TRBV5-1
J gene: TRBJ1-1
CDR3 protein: ASSLEPTGKTEAF

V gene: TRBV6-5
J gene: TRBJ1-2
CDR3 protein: ASSRGLWGNYGYT

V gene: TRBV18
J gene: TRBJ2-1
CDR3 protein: ASSPSGVHNEQF

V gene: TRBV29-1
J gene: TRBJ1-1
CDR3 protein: SVDTGYTEAF

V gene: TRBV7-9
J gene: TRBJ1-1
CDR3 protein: ASRKKGAPGDTEAF

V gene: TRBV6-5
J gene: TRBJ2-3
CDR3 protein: ASSYRGQGKDTQY

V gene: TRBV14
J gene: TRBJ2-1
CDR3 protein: ASSQDRLAGAGEQF

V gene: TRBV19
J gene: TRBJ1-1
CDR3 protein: ASSILIGVNTEAF

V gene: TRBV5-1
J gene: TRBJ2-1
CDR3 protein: ASSRGLAGGPGNEQF

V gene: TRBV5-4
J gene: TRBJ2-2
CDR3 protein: ASSTRSTPNTGELF

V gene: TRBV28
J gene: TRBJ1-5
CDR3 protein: ASRFGQAQH

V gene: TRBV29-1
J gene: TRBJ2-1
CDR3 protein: SVEDLGRAGEQF

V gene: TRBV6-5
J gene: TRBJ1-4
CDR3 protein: ASAPAGRNEKLF

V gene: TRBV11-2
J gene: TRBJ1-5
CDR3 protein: ASSPRDASLKLDNQPQH

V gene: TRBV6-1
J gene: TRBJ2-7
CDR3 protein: ASREIDEQY

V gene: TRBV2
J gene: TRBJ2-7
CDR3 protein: ASGGSPHEQY

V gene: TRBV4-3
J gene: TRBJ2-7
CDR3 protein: ASSQGGGASYEQY

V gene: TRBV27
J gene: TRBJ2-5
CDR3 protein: ASSFQAGQETQY